Below are 5 T cell receptor beta chains sequenced from a single sample in a study of T cell responses to AZD1222 COVID-19 vaccine. Some clones are missing from TCRdb's copy, which holds only in-frame ones; the method was immunoSEQ multiplex PCR. The table records tens of thousands of clones, roughly 90% of them present only once. The sequencing used peripheral blood, collected 28 days after the second AZD1222 dose. The receptors were sampled from an adult who received the AZD1222 COVID-19 vaccine.

The chain couples TRBV6-6 to TRBJ2-7; D is possibly TRBD2 (6 bases). This CDR3 has 16 amino acids. V lost 5 bases and J 2 bases, leaving 19 bases between the germline ends. CDR1 is MNHNY, CDR2 SVGAGI, per germline (reference sequence). Here the CDR3 reads CASSRHSGTQAYEQYF. The CDR3 DNA reads TGTGCCAGCAGTAGACATTCCGGGACTCAAGCCTACGAGCAGTACTTC.

For the CDR3, the DNA is TGTGCCAGCAGCCGGAGCAATCAGCCCCAGCATTTT. It translates to CASSRSNQPQHF. This chain uses TRBV28 with TRBJ1-5; D ambiguous. The germline CDR1 and CDR2 sequences are MDHEN and SYDVKM. The CDR3 length is 12 residues. The germline V and J ends were trimmed by 6 bases and 1 base, with 4 bases remaining between them.

The CDR3, as DNA: TGTGCCAGCAGCTTACAAGCGGGAGGGCAGGGGAGAGATACGCAGTATTTT. This translates into CASSLQAGGQGRDTQYF. The V and J genes are TRBV7-3 and TRBJ2-3; 10 bases map to TRBD2. V shed 2 bases and J 5 bases; nucleotides not matched to a gene: 10. Germline CDR1 is SGHTA and CDR2 is FQGTGA. This CDR3 is built from 17 residues.

V usage is TRBV15 and J usage is TRBJ2-7; 7 bases map to TRBD2. Trimming at V came to 5 bases and at J to 6 bases, leaving 7 bases not matched to a gene. This CDR3 comprises 13 residues. Germline assignment: CDR1 LNHNV and CDR2 YYDKDF (reference sequence). This chain's CDR3 is CATSFGLVGEQYF. CDR3 bases: TGTGCCACCAGCTTTGGACTAGTGGGCGAGCAGTACTTC.

This chain joins TRBV12-3 or TRBV12-4 and TRBJ2-7; D gene ambiguous. This CDR3 has 11 amino acids. Deletions cut 4 bases from V and 4 bases from J, with 5 bases between. The CDR3 sequence is CASSSLYEQYF. The CDR3 bases are TGTGCCAGCAGTTCCCTTTACGAGCAGTACTTC.